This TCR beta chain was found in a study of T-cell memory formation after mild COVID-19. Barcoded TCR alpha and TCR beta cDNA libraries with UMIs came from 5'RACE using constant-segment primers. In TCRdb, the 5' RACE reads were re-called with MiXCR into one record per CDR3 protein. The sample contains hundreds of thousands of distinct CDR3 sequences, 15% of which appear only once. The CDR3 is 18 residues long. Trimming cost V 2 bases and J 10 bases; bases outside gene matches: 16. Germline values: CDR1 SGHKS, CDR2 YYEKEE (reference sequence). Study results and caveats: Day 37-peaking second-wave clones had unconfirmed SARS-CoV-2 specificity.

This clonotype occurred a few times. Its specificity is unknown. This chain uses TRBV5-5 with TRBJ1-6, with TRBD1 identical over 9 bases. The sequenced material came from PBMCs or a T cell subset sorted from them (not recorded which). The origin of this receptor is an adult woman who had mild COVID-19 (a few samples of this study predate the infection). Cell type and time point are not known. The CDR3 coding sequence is TGTGCCAGCAGCTTTCAACAGGGGGCGTTCATTACGGCCTCACCCCTCCACTTT. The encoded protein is CASSFQQGAFITASPLHF.